This T cell receptor beta chain was recorded in a study of cytomegalovirus exposure and HLA in healthy donors. Across the study: Around 85 million unique TCRs from HLA-typed donors were held in an early data release.

CDR1 and CDR2 (germline): SGHTS, YDEGEE. The V end was cut by 5 bases, the J end by 1 base, with 11 bases between. The CDR3 loop spans 14 amino acids. PCR amplification relied on 60 Vbeta primers (plus 13 Jbeta primers). Sequencing was performed with immunoSEQ multiplex PCR; in TCRdb, only in-frame clones are kept and a portion is missing. This sample's table reports fewer than 45,000 clones. The source material was PBMCs. This chain uses TRBV5-8 with TRBJ2-3; a possible D gene is TRBD1 (6 bases). The receptor comes from a man aged 35 to 55 in good health and CMV-seropositive. The CDR3 nucleotides are TGTGCCAGCAGATACCGACAGGGCACAGATACGCAGTATTTT. This gives the protein CASRYRQGTDTQYF.